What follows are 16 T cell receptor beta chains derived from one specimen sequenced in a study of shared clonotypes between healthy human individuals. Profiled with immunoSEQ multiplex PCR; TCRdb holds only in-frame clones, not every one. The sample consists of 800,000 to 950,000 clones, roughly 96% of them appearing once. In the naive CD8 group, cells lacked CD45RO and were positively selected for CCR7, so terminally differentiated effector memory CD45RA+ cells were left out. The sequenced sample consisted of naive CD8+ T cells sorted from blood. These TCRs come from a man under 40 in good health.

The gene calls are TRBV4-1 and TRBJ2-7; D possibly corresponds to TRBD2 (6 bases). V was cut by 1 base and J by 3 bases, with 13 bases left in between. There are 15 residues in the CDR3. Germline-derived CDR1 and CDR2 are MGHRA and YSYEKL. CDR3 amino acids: CASSQVAGTYYEQYF. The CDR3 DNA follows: TGCGCCAGCAGCCAAGTGGCGGGGACCTACTACGAGCAGTACTTC.

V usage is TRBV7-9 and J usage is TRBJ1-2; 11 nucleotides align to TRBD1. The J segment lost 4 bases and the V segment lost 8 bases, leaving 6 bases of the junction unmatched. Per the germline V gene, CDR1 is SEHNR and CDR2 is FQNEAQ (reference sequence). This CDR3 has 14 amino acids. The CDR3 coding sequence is TGTGCCAGCGACCCGGGACAGGGGGTCTATGGCTACACCTTC. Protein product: CASDPGQGVYGYTF.

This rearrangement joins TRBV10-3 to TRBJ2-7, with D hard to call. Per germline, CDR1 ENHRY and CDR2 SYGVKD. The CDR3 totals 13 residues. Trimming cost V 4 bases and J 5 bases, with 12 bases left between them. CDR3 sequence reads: CAISGSTPDEQYF. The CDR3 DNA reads TGTGCCATCAGTGGTAGCACCCCAGACGAGCAGTACTTC.

The CDR3 spells CASSERGRDSNQPQHF. CDR3 bases: TGTGCCAGCAGTGAAAGGGGCAGGGACAGCAATCAGCCCCAGCATTTT. The chain combines TRBV2 with TRBJ1-5, with D tentatively TRBD1 (5 bases). Trimming removed 2 bases at V and 1 base at J, with 12 bases between. The CDR3 loop spans 16 amino acids. The germline V gene encodes CDR1 SNHLY and CDR2 FYNNEI.

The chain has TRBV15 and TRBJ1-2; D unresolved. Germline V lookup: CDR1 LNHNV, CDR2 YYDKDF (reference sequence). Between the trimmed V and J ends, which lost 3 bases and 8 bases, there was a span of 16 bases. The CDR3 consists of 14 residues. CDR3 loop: CATSSDSDSWGYTF. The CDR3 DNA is TGTGCCACCAGCAGCGACTCAGACTCGTGGGGCTACACCTTC.

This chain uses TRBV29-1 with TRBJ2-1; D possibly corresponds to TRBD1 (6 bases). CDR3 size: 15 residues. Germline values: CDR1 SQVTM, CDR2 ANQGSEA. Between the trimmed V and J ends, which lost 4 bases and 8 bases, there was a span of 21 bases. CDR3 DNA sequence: TGCAGCGTTGTCGGTATTCCAGGGGCAATGCATGAGCAGTTCTTC. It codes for CSVVGIPGAMHEQFF.

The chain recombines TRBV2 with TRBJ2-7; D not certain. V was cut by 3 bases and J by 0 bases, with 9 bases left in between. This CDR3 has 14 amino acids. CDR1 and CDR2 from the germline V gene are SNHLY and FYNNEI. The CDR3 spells CASSDWPGSYEQYF. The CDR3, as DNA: TGTGCCAGCAGTGATTGGCCAGGCTCCTACGAGCAGTACTTC.

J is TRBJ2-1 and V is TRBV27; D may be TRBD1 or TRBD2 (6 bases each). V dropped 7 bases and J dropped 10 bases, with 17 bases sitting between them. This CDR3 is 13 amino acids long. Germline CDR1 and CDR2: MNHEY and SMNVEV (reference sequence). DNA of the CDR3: TGTGCCAGCAAGGTTCCGGGGGCAGTCGAGCAGTTCTTC. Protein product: CASKVPGAVEQFF.

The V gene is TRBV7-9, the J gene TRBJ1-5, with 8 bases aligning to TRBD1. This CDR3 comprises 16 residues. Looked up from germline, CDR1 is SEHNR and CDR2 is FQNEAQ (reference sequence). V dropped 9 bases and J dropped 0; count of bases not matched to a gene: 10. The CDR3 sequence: CASQGAPGHSNQPQHF. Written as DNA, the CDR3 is TGTGCCAGTCAGGGGGCGCCTGGCCATAGCAATCAGCCCCAGCATTTT.

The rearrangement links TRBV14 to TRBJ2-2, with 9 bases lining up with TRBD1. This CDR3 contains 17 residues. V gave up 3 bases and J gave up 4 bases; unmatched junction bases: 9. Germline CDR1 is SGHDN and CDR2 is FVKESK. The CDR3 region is CASSQPYRGQTTGELFF. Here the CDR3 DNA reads TGTGCCAGCAGCCAGCCCTACAGGGGGCAGACCACCGGGGAGCTGTTTTTT.

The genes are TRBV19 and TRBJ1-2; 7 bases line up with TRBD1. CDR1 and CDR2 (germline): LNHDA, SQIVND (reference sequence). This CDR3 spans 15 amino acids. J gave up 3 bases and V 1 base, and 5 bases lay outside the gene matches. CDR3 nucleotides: TGTGCCAGTAGTATAGGTGGGACAGAAGACTATGGCTACACCTTC. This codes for CASSIGGTEDYGYTF.

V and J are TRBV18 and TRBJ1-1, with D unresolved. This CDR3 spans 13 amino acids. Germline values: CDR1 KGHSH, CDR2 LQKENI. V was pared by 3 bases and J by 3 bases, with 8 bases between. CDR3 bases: TGTGCCAGCTCACCCCCCGAATACACTGAAGCTTTCTTT. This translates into CASSPPEYTEAFF.

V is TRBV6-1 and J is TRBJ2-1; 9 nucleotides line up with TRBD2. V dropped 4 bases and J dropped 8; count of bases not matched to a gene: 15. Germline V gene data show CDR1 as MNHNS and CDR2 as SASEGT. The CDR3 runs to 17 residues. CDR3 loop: CASSGVPTSGAVDEQFF. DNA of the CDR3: TGTGCCAGCAGTGGGGTTCCGACTAGCGGAGCCGTGGATGAGCAGTTCTTC.

CDR3 loop: CSARQQREQYF. Here the CDR3 DNA reads TGCAGTGCTAGGCAGCAGCGCGAGCAGTACTTC. The V call is TRBV20-1, the J call TRBJ2-7; D not resolved. Trimming cost V 3 bases and J 6 bases, with 9 bases left between them. The length of the CDR3 is 11 residues. Germline CDR1 and CDR2: DFQATT and SNEGSKA (reference sequence).

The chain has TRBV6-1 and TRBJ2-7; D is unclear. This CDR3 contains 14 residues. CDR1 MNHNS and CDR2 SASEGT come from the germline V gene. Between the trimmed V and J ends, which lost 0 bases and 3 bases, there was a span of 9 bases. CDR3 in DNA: TGTGCCAGCAGTGAAGCTGGCAGCCACTACGAGCAGTACTTC. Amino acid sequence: CASSEAGSHYEQYF.

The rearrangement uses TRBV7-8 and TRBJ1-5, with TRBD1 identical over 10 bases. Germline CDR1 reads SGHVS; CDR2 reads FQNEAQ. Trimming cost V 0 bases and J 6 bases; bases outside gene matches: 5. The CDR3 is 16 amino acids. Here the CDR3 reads CASSLARTGGSQPQHF. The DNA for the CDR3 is TGTGCCAGCAGCTTAGCACGGACAGGGGGAAGTCAGCCCCAGCATTTT.